The clone carrying this T cell receptor (beta chain) showed up many times. Its antigen is still unknown. The CDR3 length is 17 residues. V shed 0 bases and J shed 4 bases, with 18 bases lying between them. The germline gives CDR1 SNHLY, CDR2 FYNNEI. The data belong to a study of T cells in Graves' hyperthyroidism and ophthalmopathy. Whole-study findings and limits: Most thyroid clonotypes expanded above 0.001 appeared in blood too.

Amplification of TCR beta CDR3 regions was performed using RNA transcripts as template. When the TCR CDR3 underwent first-round RT-PCR, the HTBI primer set was used. TCRdb re-derived calls from the multiplex PCR reads in MiXCR, one entry per CDR3 protein. The sample has approximately 400,000 distinct CDR3 sequences, around 16% seen once. PBMCs stemmed from about 9.7 ml fresh peripheral blood. Material: blood. The receptor was isolated from a woman aged 18-30 years with Graves' hyperthyroidism. The rearrangement links TRBV2 to TRBJ1-2; the D gene is possibly TRBD1 (6 bases). As DNA, the CDR3 is TGTGCCAGCAGTGAAGCGAGATCTACAGGGACAACCTATGGCTACACCTTC. It codes for CASSEARSTGTTYGYTF.